The rows below give T cell receptor beta chains drawn from one sample of a study of shared clonotypes between healthy human individuals. Data came from immunoSEQ multiplex PCR; TCRdb stores just in-frame clones and leaves some out. Found here are around 2,100,000 clones, 85% to 95% of them singletons; the top ten hold under 1.5%. Material for sequencing was naive CD8+ T cells sorted from blood. These receptors all stem from a man aged 18 to 29 in good health. Both conserved end residues are part of each CDR3. Fields, in order: clone size, CDR3 length, V gene, D gene, J gene, CDR3 DNA, CDR3 protein. D genes are given only for firm matches. Rows give clone size only sometimes, using once, few, many, or a class for an expanded clone.

.	15	TRBV4-1	TRBD1	TRBJ2-7	TGCGCCAGCAGCCTCGCCCCGGGACAGGGGGGGGAGCAGTACTTC	CASSLAPGQGGEQYF
once	16	TRBV7-9	.	TRBJ2-7	TGTGCCAGCAGCTTAGCGTTGGACGGCTATGTGGACGAGCAGTACTTC	CASSLALDGYVDEQYF
.	16	TRBV9	.	TRBJ2-5	TGTGCCAGCAGCCCGATGACAGGCGGCTTGGAAGAGACCCAGTACTTC	CASSPMTGGLEETQYF
.	15	TRBV4-1	.	TRBJ1-1	TGCGCCAGCAGCCAAGTGTCGGTCGGGGACACTGAAGCTTTCTTT	CASSQVSVGDTEAFF
.	15	TRBV27	TRBD2	TRBJ2-5	TGTGCCAGCAGTACCTTAGCGGGGGGGCTGGAGACCCAGTACTTC	CASSTLAGGLETQYF
.	15	TRBV27	.	TRBJ2-1	TGTGCCAGCAGCAGGGACTGGAGCTCCTACAATGAGCAGTTCTTC	CASSRDWSSYNEQFF
.	15	TRBV21-1	.	TRBJ2-1	TGTGCCAGCAGCGATGGACTAGCGGCCGGGGATGAGCAGTTCTTC	CASSDGLAAGDEQFF
.	16	TRBV27	TRBD1	TRBJ2-6	TGTGCCAGCAGTCCATGGACAGGGGACGGGGCCAACGTCCTGACTTTC	CASSPWTGDGANVLTF
.	11	TRBV19	.	TRBJ2-6	TGTGCCACGGGGTGGGCCAACGTCCTGACTTTC	CATGWANVLTF
.	16	TRBV6-5	TRBD1	TRBJ2-3	TGTGCCAGCAGTTACTCGGGTGACAGGGCTCCAGATACGCAGTATTTT	CASSYSGDRAPDTQYF
.	16	TRBV4-3	.	TRBJ2-2	TGCGCCAGCAGCCCCGCAAGCGGACCGAACACCGGGGAGCTGTTTTTT	CASSPASGPNTGELFF
.	14	TRBV14	.	TRBJ2-3	TGTGCCAGCAGCCAAGAAAGAGCGGCAGATACGCAGTATTTT	CASSQERAADTQYF
.	17	TRBV21-1	.	TRBJ1-5	TGTGCCAGCAGCAAAGATAAAAGGCAAGAGCACAATCAGCCCCAGCATTTT	CASSKDKRQEHNQPQHF
.	14	TRBV6-5	.	TRBJ1-4	TGTGCCAGCAGCCAGTGGTCGGGTAATGAAAAACTGTTTTTT	CASSQWSGNEKLFF
few	13	TRBV5-8	.	TRBJ1-6	TGTGCCAGCAGCTGGGGGTATAATTCACCCCTCCACTTT	CASSWGYNSPLHF
.	15	TRBV30	.	TRBJ1-5	TGTGCCTGGAGTATGGACCCGGGTGGCAATCAGCCCCAGCATTTT	CAWSMDPGGNQPQHF
.	15	TRBV27	.	TRBJ2-7	TGTGCCAGCAGCACTTCTCCCTTGCCACTGTACGAGCAGTACTTC	CASSTSPLPLYEQYF
.	13	TRBV5-6	.	TRBJ1-1	TGTGCCAGCAGCACAACAAGGAACACTGAAGCTTTCTTT	CASSTTRNTEAFF
.	15	TRBV28	.	TRBJ2-7	TGTGCCAGCAGCTTGTATGAACAGAACACCTACGAGCAGTACTTC	CASSLYEQNTYEQYF
.	16	TRBV7-9	.	TRBJ2-7	TGTGCCAGCAGCCCTCCGACGGTGGGATCTGCCTACGAGCAGTACTTC	CASSPPTVGSAYEQYF
few	11	TRBV9	.	TRBJ1-2	TGTGCCAGCAGCGTAGGAGGTTACTACACCTTC	CASSVGGYYTF
.	14	TRBV6-1	.	TRBJ2-7	TGTGCCAGCAGTGTGAGGGGGGTACCCTACGAGCAGTACTTC	CASSVRGVPYEQYF
.	15	TRBV6-5	.	TRBJ1-6	TGTGCCAGCAGTCTGACTTCCTTGGGGAATTCACCCCTCCACTTT	CASSLTSLGNSPLHF
.	18	TRBV7-2	TRBD1	TRBJ1-6	TGTGCCAGCAGCTTAGGTATTACGGGACAGTTCTATAATTCACCCCTCCACTTT	CASSLGITGQFYNSPLHF
.	16	TRBV9	.	TRBJ2-5	TGTGCCAGCAGCGTAGAAACGGGAGAGGGCCAAGAGACCCAGTACTTC	CASSVETGEGQETQYF
.	16	TRBV7-9	TRBD2	TRBJ2-7	TGTGCCAGTCGCGCGACTAGCGGGATGGGGGTCTACGAGCAGTACTTC	CASRATSGMGVYEQYF
.	13	TRBV27	.	TRBJ2-7	TGTGCCAGCAGTTTGACCCCAGACTACGAGCAGTACTTC	CASSLTPDYEQYF
.	13	TRBV28	.	TRBJ2-7	TGTGCCAGCAGTTTAGGGGGAACCTACGAGCAGTACTTC	CASSLGGTYEQYF
.	14	TRBV2	.	TRBJ2-7	TGTGCCAGCAGTTCTTACAGGGATGGAAACGAGCAGTACTTC	CASSSYRDGNEQYF
.	15	TRBV7-9	TRBD1	TRBJ1-1	TGTGCCAGCAGCACCCAACAGGGGGCATTAACTGAAGCTTTCTTT	CASSTQQGALTEAFF
.	15	TRBV4-2	.	TRBJ2-1	TGTGCCAGCAGCCAAGATGATACGGCCTACAATGAGCAGTTCTTC	CASSQDDTAYNEQFF
.	17	TRBV28	.	TRBJ1-6	TGTGCCAGCAGTGCAGCCGAGACGGAGGACTATAATTCACCCCTCCACTTT	CASSAAETEDYNSPLHF
.	13	TRBV2	.	TRBJ2-3	TGTGCCAGCAGCTGGGGGGGCACAGATACGCAGTATTTT	CASSWGGTDTQYF
.	15	TRBV9	.	TRBJ2-1	TGTGCCAGCAGCGCGACCCGGGGCTACACGGATGAGCAGTTCTTC	CASSATRGYTDEQFF
.	13	TRBV6-5	TRBD2	TRBJ2-7	TGTGCCAGCAGTTATCGGGGGGCCTACGAGCAGTACTTC	CASSYRGAYEQYF
.	12	TRBV9	.	TRBJ2-2	TGTGCCAGCAGCCCGCGCACCGGGGAGCTGTTTTTT	CASSPRTGELFF
.	14	TRBV7-8	.	TRBJ1-1	TGTGCCAGCAGCGCGGACAGCATGAACACTGAAGCTTTCTTT	CASSADSMNTEAFF
.	13	TRBV19	.	TRBJ2-5	TGTGCCAGTAGTATTCAACGCGGAGAGACCCAGTACTTC	CASSIQRGETQYF
once	12	TRBV5-6	.	TRBJ2-1	TGTGCCAGCAGCCTTGCGTGGACCGAGCAGTTCTTC	CASSLAWTEQFF
.	14	TRBV27	.	TRBJ2-7	TGTGCCAGCAGTTTAGTAGGGGCTGCCTACGAGCAGTACTTC	CASSLVGAAYEQYF
.	13	TRBV18	.	TRBJ2-2	TGTGCCAGCTCACCTATTAACACCGGGGAGCTGTTTTTT	CASSPINTGELFF
once	13	TRBV19	.	TRBJ2-1	TGTGCCAGTAGTATTTATGGGGAAGGCGAGCAGTTCTTC	CASSIYGEGEQFF
once	16	TRBV28	TRBD1	TRBJ2-7	TGTGCCAGCAGTTTACCCCCCCGGACAGGTCTTTACGAGCAGTACTTC	CASSLPPRTGLYEQYF
.	17	TRBV18	TRBD2	TRBJ2-5	TGTGCCAGCTCACCAGTCCTCCCAGCGGGGTTGCGAGAGACCCAGTACTTC	CASSPVLPAGLRETQYF
.	13	TRBV28	TRBD1	TRBJ2-1	TGTGCCAGCGATGAGACAGGGACCAATGAGCAGTTCTTC	CASDETGTNEQFF
.	13	TRBV19	.	TRBJ2-7	TGTGCCAGTAGCCTAGGACTCACTTACGAGCAGTACTTC	CASSLGLTYEQYF
once	15	TRBV5-4	.	TRBJ2-1	TGTGCCAGCAGCTTGCCGGCGGGTCCCTACAATGAGCAGTTCTTC	CASSLPAGPYNEQFF
.	12	TRBV5-8	.	TRBJ1-1	TGTGCCAGCAGCTTGGCCGTGACCGAAGCTTTCTTT	CASSLAVTEAFF
once	13	TRBV7-9	.	TRBJ2-5	TGTGCCAGCAGCTCCGACGTGTGGGAGACCCAGTACTTC	CASSSDVWETQYF
.	13	TRBV6-5	.	TRBJ1-2	TGTGCCAGCACGCTCGGGGGCCGCTATGGCTACACCTTC	CASTLGGRYGYTF
.	13	TRBV6-1	.	TRBJ2-5	TGTGCCAGCAGTGAGGCCGGGATGGAGACCCAGTACTTC	CASSEAGMETQYF
.	15	TRBV13	.	TRBJ2-1	TGTGCCAGCAGCTTAGGGAGGTACTCCTACAATGAGCAGTTCTTC	CASSLGRYSYNEQFF
.	14	TRBV15	.	TRBJ1-6	TGTGCCACCAGCGGGGACAATCCTAATTCACCCCTCCACTTT	CATSGDNPNSPLHF
.	15	TRBV6-5	.	TRBJ1-1	TGTGCCACCTCAAGGACCACTGGGCTGAACACTGAAGCTTTCTTT	CATSRTTGLNTEAFF